This TCR beta chain was retrieved from a study of blood T cell repertoires in COVID-19. Study at large: PBMCs, B-cell-depleted T cells, or T cells provided the cDNA or gDNA that made up the material.

Participant age was roughly 18 to 95 years, and participants resided in roughly 25 US areas. Self-reported history from a screening survey and questionnaire set each donor's cohort. Original processing methods: The authors estimated nucleated cell counts from reference gene primer amplification. Assay used: immunoSEQ multiplex PCR; TCRdb lists only in-frame clones, some missing. V and J calls and clone size are as listed in that table; D and trimming were resolved from the DNA. The data contain 300,000 to 450,000 clones, over 75% of them seen just once; the ten biggest clones take up around 1.9%. This CDR3 comprises 14 residues. The germline V gene encodes CDR1 SGHRS and CDR2 YFSETQ. The V segment lost 0 bases and the J segment 6 bases; nucleotides outside the gene matches: 4.

The genes are TRBV5-1 and TRBJ2-7; 9 bases fit TRBD2. The sample consisted of PBMCs or T cells enriched from blood (not recorded which). The TCR comes from a man aged 40-49 years in a cohort exposed to, infected with or recovered from COVID-19 (not recorded which). CDR3 in amino acids: CASSLVSGSSEQYF. CDR3 coding DNA: TGCGCCAGCAGCTTGGTTAGCGGGAGCTCCGAGCAGTACTTC.